These 3 T cell receptor beta chains were all obtained from the same sample, sequenced in a study of vaccination and CD4 T cells after COVID-19. The Oncomine TCR Beta short-read assay was applied to DNA of cultured CD4+ T cells. TCRdb ran MiXCR on the PCR reads and lists one entry per CDR3 protein. This table holds about 24,000 distinct CDR3 sequences, about 42% found once. Described time point: late sampling 161 to 241 days after vaccination in a few convalescent patients. Treatment defined: approximately nine-day PBMC culture with coronavirus spike peptide pools or control peptides (ViraFEST assay). No antigen has been identified for these receptors. Sequenced here: CD4+ T cells from blood, cultured in vitro, sampled about 7 months after SARS-CoV-2 vaccination. These receptors originate from a human donor who had recovered from COVID-19.

J is TRBJ2-5 and V is TRBV28; possibly TRBD1 for D (5 bases). Trimming removed 5 bases at V and 4 bases at J, with 11 bases between. This CDR3 comprises 13 residues. CDR1 and CDR2 (germline): MDHEN, SYDVKM. Here the CDR3 reads CASSRGRPETQYF. The CDR3 DNA reads TGTGCCAGCAGTAGGGGCAGGCCAGAGACCCAGTACTTC.

This clonotype rates as medium-sized (0.01 to 0.1%). The rearrangement links TRBV20-1 to TRBJ1-2; 9 bases fit TRBD1. CDR1 DFQATT and CDR2 SNEGSKA come from the germline V gene (reference sequence). The CDR3 totals 15 residues. V trimming: 6 bases; J trimming: 4 bases; junction bases outside the gene matches: 12. The CDR3 loop is CSATPPGQGFYGYTF. The CDR3 DNA follows: TGCAGTGCCACTCCTCCGGGACAGGGCTTCTATGGCTACACCTTC.

The rearrangement uses TRBV29-1 and TRBJ2-5; either TRBD1 or TRBD2 may fit D (5 bases each). Trimming took 4 bases from V and 3 from J, leaving 9 bases between them. CDR1 and CDR2 from the germline V gene are SQVTM and ANQGSEA. The CDR3 sequence is 12 residues long. The CDR3 DNA follows: TGCAGCGTTGGGGACCTCAAAGAGACCCAGTACTTC. As protein: CSVGDLKETQYF. The entire variable domain, with the rest obtained from reference TRBV29-1 and TRBJ2-5, is as follows: SAVISQKPSRDICQRGTSLTIQCQVDSQVTMMFWYRQQPGQSLTLIATANQGSEATYESGFVIDKFPISRPNLTFSTLTVSNMSPEDSSIYLCSVGDLKETQYFGPGTRLLVL.